This T cell receptor (beta chain) was sequenced during a study of CD8 T cells in Susac syndrome. Sequencing of TCR beta was carried out in blood CD8+ and CD4+ T cells. This clonotype was observed a handful of times. When the RNA was reverse transcribed, random hexamers were used with an input of about 0.5 to 1 ug. TCRdb re-called the immunoSEQ multiplex PCR reads through MiXCR, storing one row per CDR3 protein. The sample contains fewer than 150,000 distinct CDR3 sequences, 91% of which appear only once. The sample taken for sequencing was CD8+ T cells from PBMCs. This receptor was identified in a human donor with multiple sclerosis.

The CDR3 DNA reads TGCGCCAGCAGTCTAGACCACCGCAGGGTGAACTCCTACGAGCAGTACTTC. This translates into CASSLDHRRVNSYEQYF. The chain is built from TRBV5-1 and TRBJ2-7; a possible D gene is TRBD1 (5 bases). Per germline, CDR1 SGHRS and CDR2 YFSETQ. This CDR3 region has 17 residues. Trimming removed 5 bases from V and 0 bases from J, with 21 bases in between.